The 18 T cell receptor beta chains presented below share a single source sample, sequenced in a study of PD-L1 blockade in urothelial cancer. TCRdb keeps only in-frame clones here, not all; method: immunoSEQ multiplex PCR. Of 95,000 to 130,000 clones in the sample, more than 85% are singletons; the top ten hold more than 1.5%. The time point denotes: peripheral blood 6 weeks after treatment start. Specimen: PBMCs, collected around atezolizumab (anti-PD-L1) treatment. Receptor source: a man aged 55 to 69 with urothelial cancer.

The sample holds a few counts of this clone. The rearrangement uses TRBV28 and TRBJ1-6; 8 bases are shared with TRBD1. Looked up from germline, CDR1 is MDHEN and CDR2 is SYDVKM. V trimming: 6 bases; J trimming: 6 bases; junction bases outside the gene matches: 13. This CDR3 comprises 17 residues. The CDR3 loop reads CASSDRGRSLLNSPLHF. CDR3 DNA sequence: TGTGCCAGCAGCGACAGGGGAAGAAGCCTTCTTAATTCACCCCTCCACTTT.

The CDR3 sequence: CATLGSSGRAYEQYF. In DNA, the CDR3 is TGTGCCACCCTAGGAAGTAGCGGGAGGGCTTACGAGCAGTACTTC. The rearrangement joins TRBV6-1 to TRBJ2-7; 11 nucleotides match TRBD2. The CDR3 runs to 15 residues. Trimming cost V 10 bases and J 4 bases; bases outside gene matches: 12. The germline V gene encodes CDR1 MNHNS and CDR2 SASEGT.

This chain uses TRBV19 with TRBJ1-5, with TRBD1 matching over 8 bases. This CDR3 spans 15 amino acids. V trimming: 6 bases; J trimming: 3 bases; junction bases outside the gene matches: 7. Germline assignment: CDR1 LNHDA and CDR2 SQIVND (reference sequence). As DNA, the CDR3 is TGTGCCAGTAGCCCGACAGGGGCGTACAATCAGCCCCAGCATTTT. It codes for CASSPTGAYNQPQHF. Looking up the rest from reference TRBV19 and TRBJ1-5 gives the full variable domain: DGGITQSPKYLFRKEGQNVTLSCEQNLNHDAMYWYRQDPGQGLRLIYYSQIVNDFQKGDIAEGYSVSREKKESFPLTVTSAQKNPTAFYLCASSPTGAYNQPQHFGDGTRLSIL.

In this sample, this clone turned up a few times. This chain joins TRBV19 and TRBJ1-5; no firm D call. The CDR3 length is 12 residues. Trimming pared 6 bases from V and 5 bases from J, leaving 8 bases between. Germline CDR1 is LNHDA and CDR2 is SQIVND (reference sequence). The CDR3 loop is CASRTQHQPQHF. The CDR3 bases are TGTGCCAGTAGGACACAGCATCAGCCCCAGCATTTT.

In DNA form, the CDR3 reads TGCGCCAGCAGTGAGTCGAGGTCTGAAAAACTGTTTTTT. It codes for CASSESRSEKLFF. This sequence joins TRBV10-2 and TRBJ1-4; D not resolved. This CDR3 comprises 13 residues. Germline CDR1 WSHSY, CDR2 SAAADI. The ends were cut back, 0 bases at V and 7 bases at J, with 6 bases in the middle.

This chain joins TRBV2 and TRBJ2-7, with D unclear. Trimming took off 9 bases at V and 2 bases at J, with 14 bases between the two ends. CDR3 length: 13 amino acids. Germline V gene data show CDR1 as SNHLY and CDR2 as FYNNEI. The CDR3 protein is CASITTEAYEQYF. In DNA form, the CDR3 reads TGTGCCAGTATCACAACAGAAGCCTACGAGCAGTACTTC.

The rearrangement joins TRBV5-1 to TRBJ1-4; weak D call: TRBD1 (5 bases). This CDR3 region has 15 residues. Germline V gene data show CDR1 as SGHRS and CDR2 as YFSETQ. V lost 3 bases and J lost 5, with 14 bases in between. The CDR3 is CASSSQGQPNEKLFF. CDR3 bases: TGCGCCAGCAGCTCCCAGGGCCAACCCAATGAAAAACTGTTTTTT.

The V gene is TRBV28, the J gene TRBJ2-1; tentative D call: TRBD2 (5 bases). The V gene lost 5 bases and the J gene lost 7 bases, with 15 bases spanning the gap. CDR3 length: 14 residues. Germline V lookup: CDR1 MDHEN, CDR2 SYDVKM. The CDR3 protein is CASSRTGKGNEQFF. DNA for the CDR3: TGTGCCAGCAGTAGGACGGGGAAAGGAAATGAGCAGTTCTTC.

The gene calls are TRBV27 and TRBJ2-3, with TRBD1 matching over 9 bases. Losses at the gene ends were 6 bases for V and 3 bases for J; bases not matched to a gene: 1. CDR1 and CDR2 (germline): MNHEY, SMNVEV (reference sequence). This CDR3 contains 13 residues. The CDR3 sequence: CASRGQGTDTQYF. CDR3 nucleotide sequence: TGTGCCAGCAGGGGACAGGGAACAGATACGCAGTATTTT.

V gene TRBV19 combines with J gene TRBJ1-1, with D perhaps matching TRBD1 (5 bases). The germline CDR1 and CDR2 sequences are LNHDA and SQIVND (reference sequence). The ends were cut back, 3 bases at V and 5 bases at J, with 16 bases in the middle. The CDR3 length is 15 residues. The CDR3 region has the DNA TGTGCCAGTAGTATCCCGGGCAGGGTGGAAACTGAAGCTTTCTTT. As protein: CASSIPGRVETEAFF.

V and J are TRBV28 and TRBJ2-7, with 9 bases that match TRBD1. This CDR3 contains 13 residues. V dropped 6 bases and J dropped 6; count of bases not matched to a gene: 6. Germline V CDR1 and CDR2: MDHEN, SYDVKM. DNA of the CDR3: TGTGCCAGCAGGACAGGGGGGATAGTCGAGCAGTACTTC. Its protein product is CASRTGGIVEQYF.

The chain couples TRBV2 to TRBJ2-1, with a tentative D call TRBD2 (6 bases). CDR1 and CDR2 from the germline V gene are SNHLY and FYNNEI. This CDR3 region has 13 residues. V gave up 10 bases and J gave up 6 bases, with 16 bases separating them. The CDR3 here is CAILRLDSNEQFF. For the CDR3, the DNA is TGTGCCATACTCCGACTAGACTCCAATGAGCAGTTCTTC. The variable domain in full, with the rest retrieved from reference TRBV2 and TRBJ2-1, is EPEVTQTPSHQVTQMGQEVILRCVPISNHLYFYWYRQILGQKVEFLVSFYNNEISEKSEIFDDQFSVERPDGSNFTLKIRSTKLEDSAMYFCAILRLDSNEQFFGPGTRLTVL.

V gene TRBV7-2 combines with J gene TRBJ1-5; TRBD1 matches at 7 bases. V was clipped by 5 bases and J by 7 bases; unmatched bases: 2. The length of the CDR3 is 12 residues. The V gene's germline CDR1 is SGHTA and CDR2 FQGNSA. CDR3 sequence reads: CASSNRGQPQHF. The CDR3 DNA reads TGTGCCAGCAGCAACAGGGGCCAGCCCCAGCATTTT.

The rearrangement links TRBV7-2 to TRBJ2-1; 9 nucleotides agree with TRBD2. V dropped 3 bases and J dropped 13; count of bases not matched to a gene: 4. Germline V gene data show CDR1 as SGHTA and CDR2 as FQGNSA. This CDR3 has 12 residues. CDR3 nucleotides: TGTGCCAGCAGCTTTAGCGGGAGACGACAGTTCTTC. It yields the protein CASSFSGRRQFF.

V and J are TRBV29-1 and TRBJ2-1; D perhaps matches TRBD2 (6 bases). CDR3 length: 15 residues. CDR1 and CDR2 from the germline V gene are SQVTM and ANQGSEA. V lost 8 bases to trimming and J lost 3 bases, with 20 bases between them. DNA for the CDR3: TGCAGCTCTGAGGTTCTAGCGAACATCTACAATGAGCAGTTCTTC. Its translation: CSSEVLANIYNEQFF.

This clone was observed once. The CDR3 reads CASSEDVLDTKNIQYF. In DNA, the CDR3 is TGTGCCAGCAGTGAAGATGTCCTTGACACCAAAAACATTCAGTACTTC. V is TRBV2 and J is TRBJ2-4; D is uncertain. This CDR3 contains 16 residues. The germline V and J ends were trimmed by 1 base and 2 bases, with 12 bases remaining between them. Germline V gene sequence: CDR1 SNHLY, CDR2 FYNNEI.

The V and J genes are TRBV9 and TRBJ1-1, with D possibly TRBD1 on 6 matching bases. The CDR3 sequence is 15 residues long. Germline-derived CDR1 and CDR2 are SGDLS and YYNGEE. Trimming took off 0 bases at V and 0 bases at J, with 9 bases between the two ends. CDR3 loop: CASSVVRGMNTEAFF. CDR3 nucleotide sequence: TGTGCCAGCAGCGTAGTAAGGGGGATGAACACTGAAGCTTTCTTT.

The V gene is TRBV5-5, the J gene TRBJ1-1, with D perhaps matching TRBD1 (5 bases). CDR1 is SGHKS and CDR2 is YYEKEE in the germline V gene (reference sequence). Trimming left V 1 base short and J 1 base short, with 23 bases between. This CDR3 is 19 amino acids long. CDR3 protein: CASSLLTFSTAGENTEAFF. The CDR3 DNA reads TGTGCCAGCAGCTTGCTAACGTTTTCGACAGCTGGAGAGAACACTGAAGCTTTCTTT.